This is a list of T cell receptor beta chains from one sample in a study of T-cell memory formation after mild COVID-19. TCRdb redid the calling of the 5' RACE reads with MiXCR, one entry per CDR3 protein. This table has around 510,000 distinct CDR3 sequences, about 20% appearing once. The specimen sequenced was PBMCs or a T cell subset sorted from them (not recorded which). The receptors here all came from an adult woman who had mild COVID-19 (a few samples of this study predate the infection). Cell type and time point are not known. Each CDR3 is given with its conserved first and last residue. The order of the fields is D gene, J gene, clone size, V gene, CDR3 DNA, CDR3 protein. D genes are given only for firm matches. Clone size is shown for a subset of rows, as once, few, many or a class of expanded clone.

D gene: -; J gene: TRBJ1-1; clone size: once; V gene: TRBV5-1; CDR3 DNA: TGCGCCAGCAGCTTGGATTTAGCAGGTGAAGCTTTCTTT; CDR3 protein: CASSLDLAGEAFF
D gene: TRBD1; J gene: TRBJ2-1; clone size: few; V gene: TRBV24-1; CDR3 DNA: TGTGCCACCAGTCCCCCCCTTAAGGACAGGGGGTTATACAATGAGCAGTTCTTC; CDR3 protein: CATSPPLKDRGLYNEQFF
D gene: TRBD2; J gene: TRBJ2-5; clone size: few; V gene: TRBV6-2/TRBV6-3; CDR3 DNA: TGTGCCAGCAGCCCTAGCGGAACTTACCAAGAGACCCAGTACTTC; CDR3 protein: CASSPSGTYQETQYF
D gene: TRBD1; J gene: TRBJ2-5; clone size: -; V gene: TRBV5-1; CDR3 DNA: TGCGCCAGCAGCCCCGAGACAGGGATCGAGACCCAGTACTTC; CDR3 protein: CASSPETGIETQYF
D gene: TRBD1; J gene: TRBJ2-7; clone size: -; V gene: TRBV2; CDR3 DNA: TGTGCCAGCAGTGGACGGACAGGGCGAGACGAGCAGTACTTC; CDR3 protein: CASSGRTGRDEQYF
D gene: -; J gene: TRBJ1-1; clone size: -; V gene: TRBV7-3; CDR3 DNA: TGTGCCAGCAGCCGCTTTGGTGCCACTGAAGCTTTCTTT; CDR3 protein: CASSRFGATEAFF
D gene: -; J gene: TRBJ2-6; clone size: many; V gene: TRBV5-1; CDR3 DNA: TGCGCCAGCAGCTTAGCGGGCTCTGGGGCCAACGTCCTGACTTTC; CDR3 protein: CASSLAGSGANVLTF
D gene: -; J gene: TRBJ1-4; clone size: few; V gene: TRBV4-2; CDR3 DNA: TGTGCCTCGGGGGTCTCAACTAATGAAAAACTGTTTTTT; CDR3 protein: CASGVSTNEKLFF
D gene: -; J gene: TRBJ2-1; clone size: few; V gene: TRBV5-5; CDR3 DNA: TGTGCCAGCAACCTCCTGGTGAGCTCCTACAATGAGCAGTTCTTC; CDR3 protein: CASNLLVSSYNEQFF
D gene: -; J gene: TRBJ1-2; clone size: few; V gene: TRBV3-1; CDR3 DNA: TGTGCCAGCAGCCAACCGGGTTTGCATGGCTACACCTTC; CDR3 protein: CASSQPGLHGYTF
D gene: -; J gene: TRBJ2-5; clone size: many; V gene: TRBV5-6; CDR3 DNA: TGTGCCAGCAGCCGGGGGCGCCAAGAGACCCAGTACTTC; CDR3 protein: CASSRGRQETQYF
D gene: -; J gene: TRBJ1-1; clone size: few; V gene: TRBV9; CDR3 DNA: TGTGCCAGCAGCCCCTATGATCAGGCTGAAGCTTTCTTT; CDR3 protein: CASSPYDQAEAFF
D gene: -; J gene: TRBJ2-7; clone size: -; V gene: TRBV9; CDR3 DNA: TGTGCCAGCAGCGTAGGAGGGGGGGGCCTCTACGAGCAGTACTTC; CDR3 protein: CASSVGGGGLYEQYF
D gene: -; J gene: TRBJ1-2; clone size: -; V gene: TRBV20-1; CDR3 DNA: TGCAGTGCTAGAGATCCACTTATATATGGCTACACCTTC; CDR3 protein: CSARDPLIYGYTF
D gene: -; J gene: TRBJ2-3; clone size: few; V gene: TRBV10-2; CDR3 DNA: TGCGCCAGCAGTGACTTGGATTCGGATACGCAGTATTTT; CDR3 protein: CASSDLDSDTQYF
D gene: TRBD1; J gene: TRBJ1-1; clone size: -; V gene: TRBV5-1; CDR3 DNA: TGCGCCAGCAGCTTGCCCGGGACAGGGACTGAAGCTTTCTTT; CDR3 protein: CASSLPGTGTEAFF
D gene: -; J gene: TRBJ2-7; clone size: few; V gene: TRBV7-3; CDR3 DNA: TGTGCCAGCAGCTTTGACGGTCTCGGGACCTACGAGCAGTACTTC; CDR3 protein: CASSFDGLGTYEQYF
D gene: TRBD1; J gene: TRBJ1-1; clone size: -; V gene: TRBV20-1; CDR3 DNA: TGCAGTGGCAAGACAGGGGACACTGAAGCTTTCTTT; CDR3 protein: CSGKTGDTEAFF
D gene: TRBD1; J gene: TRBJ1-6; clone size: few; V gene: TRBV12-3/TRBV12-4; CDR3 DNA: TGTGCCAGCAGCCGTAGCCCGACCGGGACAGTCCTTCTCCCCCTCCACTTT; CDR3 protein: CASSRSPTGTVLLPLHF
D gene: TRBD2; J gene: TRBJ2-1; clone size: -; V gene: TRBV18; CDR3 DNA: TGTGCCAGCTCACAGGGTGGGCTAGCGGGGTTATCCTCCAATGAGCAGTTCTTC; CDR3 protein: CASSQGGLAGLSSNEQFF
D gene: -; J gene: TRBJ1-2; clone size: -; V gene: TRBV7-9; CDR3 DNA: TGTGCCAGCAGCTTGTCGGGCAGGCGGGGTGATGGCTACACCTTC; CDR3 protein: CASSLSGRRGDGYTF
D gene: TRBD1; J gene: TRBJ2-7; clone size: few; V gene: TRBV27; CDR3 DNA: TGTGCCAGCAGTCCCCCGCCGACAGGGGATCACGAGCAGTACTTC; CDR3 protein: CASSPPPTGDHEQYF
D gene: TRBD2; J gene: TRBJ2-3; clone size: -; V gene: TRBV12-3/TRBV12-4; CDR3 DNA: TGTGCCAGCAGTTTCGGACTAGCTTTAGATACGCAGTATTTT; CDR3 protein: CASSFGLALDTQYF
D gene: -; J gene: TRBJ1-2; clone size: many; V gene: TRBV6-5; CDR3 DNA: TGTGCCAGCAGCCCCTCTGCAGACTATGGCTACACCTTC; CDR3 protein: CASSPSADYGYTF
D gene: -; J gene: TRBJ1-1; clone size: few; V gene: TRBV7-9; CDR3 DNA: TGTGCCAGCAGCCCCATCAATTCCGTGAACACTGAAGCTTTCTTT; CDR3 protein: CASSPINSVNTEAFF
D gene: -; J gene: TRBJ2-3; clone size: -; V gene: TRBV9; CDR3 DNA: TGTGCCAGCAGCGTAGGGGGCCGCAGCACAGATACGCAGTATTTT; CDR3 protein: CASSVGGRSTDTQYF
D gene: -; J gene: TRBJ2-7; clone size: -; V gene: TRBV20-1; CDR3 DNA: TGCAGTGCTCATGACAGGAGGGAGACCTACGAGCAGTACTTC; CDR3 protein: CSAHDRRETYEQYF
D gene: -; J gene: TRBJ1-5; clone size: -; V gene: TRBV18; CDR3 DNA: TGTGCCAGCTCACCAAGGGCCTACGGGCCCCAGCATTTT; CDR3 protein: CASSPRAYGPQHF
D gene: -; J gene: TRBJ2-7; clone size: few; V gene: TRBV2; CDR3 DNA: TGTGCCAGCGGAGGGTTCGAGCAGTACTTC; CDR3 protein: CASGGFEQYF
D gene: TRBD2; J gene: TRBJ2-1; clone size: -; V gene: TRBV25-1; CDR3 DNA: TGTGCCAGCAGTGAGGAGCGGGAGGGCCGGAGCCGGGACAATGAGCAGTTCTTC; CDR3 protein: CASSEEREGRSRDNEQFF
D gene: -; J gene: TRBJ1-5; clone size: -; V gene: TRBV15; CDR3 DNA: TGTGCCACCAGCAGAGCAGGGGTCAATCAGCCCCAGCATTTT; CDR3 protein: CATSRAGVNQPQHF
D gene: -; J gene: TRBJ1-2; clone size: few; V gene: TRBV5-1; CDR3 DNA: TGCGCCAGCAGCTTGGCCATAACAGACTATGGCTACACCTTC; CDR3 protein: CASSLAITDYGYTF
D gene: TRBD2; J gene: TRBJ2-3; clone size: -; V gene: TRBV7-2; CDR3 DNA: TGTGCCAGCAGCTTAGAACTAGCGGGAGGCGATACGCAGTATTTT; CDR3 protein: CASSLELAGGDTQYF
D gene: -; J gene: TRBJ1-1; clone size: -; V gene: TRBV6-6; CDR3 DNA: TGTGCCAGCAGTTCACCCGACACGATAAACACTGAAGCTTTCTTT; CDR3 protein: CASSSPDTINTEAFF
D gene: -; J gene: TRBJ1-2; clone size: few; V gene: TRBV7-9; CDR3 DNA: TGTGCCAGCAGCCCCCGGGAGCCGGGACCATTTCAGTGGGAGGGCCCAGCTAACTATGGCTACACCTTC; CDR3 protein: CASSPREPGPFQWEGPANYGYTF
D gene: TRBD1; J gene: TRBJ1-2; clone size: -; V gene: TRBV7-9; CDR3 DNA: TGTGCCAGCAGCTTAGGGGGACAGGTTCTCGGCTACACCTTC; CDR3 protein: CASSLGGQVLGYTF
D gene: TRBD2; J gene: TRBJ2-1; clone size: -; V gene: TRBV10-3; CDR3 DNA: TGTGCCATCAGGACCACTTCGGGGGGATACAATGAGCAGTTCTTC; CDR3 protein: CAIRTTSGGYNEQFF
D gene: TRBD1; J gene: TRBJ2-6; clone size: few; V gene: TRBV4-3; CDR3 DNA: TGCGCCAGCAGCCAGGACCCGAGGACAGGATTCTCTGGGGCCAACGTCCTGACTTTC; CDR3 protein: CASSQDPRTGFSGANVLTF
D gene: -; J gene: TRBJ2-5; clone size: -; V gene: TRBV5-5; CDR3 DNA: TGTGCCAGCAGCCCCCGGGACTGGGACCAAGAGACCCAGTACTTC; CDR3 protein: CASSPRDWDQETQYF
D gene: TRBD1; J gene: TRBJ2-1; clone size: few; V gene: TRBV7-6; CDR3 DNA: TGTGCCAGCAGCTTAAGAAGGGACAGTAATGAGCAGTTCTTC; CDR3 protein: CASSLRRDSNEQFF
D gene: -; J gene: TRBJ2-5; clone size: -; V gene: TRBV9; CDR3 DNA: TGTGCCAGCAGCGTAGGCGGTGGGAACCAAGAGACCCAGTACTTC; CDR3 protein: CASSVGGGNQETQYF
D gene: TRBD1; J gene: TRBJ1-6; clone size: -; V gene: TRBV24-1; CDR3 DNA: TGTGCCACCAGCTCGGGACAGGGGAATTCACCCCTCCACTTT; CDR3 protein: CATSSGQGNSPLHF
D gene: TRBD2; J gene: TRBJ2-5; clone size: -; V gene: TRBV7-8; CDR3 DNA: TGTGCCAGCAGCTATCCGGGACTAGCGGTCGAGACCCAGTACTTC; CDR3 protein: CASSYPGLAVETQYF
D gene: TRBD2; J gene: TRBJ2-3; clone size: -; V gene: TRBV12-3/TRBV12-4; CDR3 DNA: TGTGCCAGCAGACTGGGACTAGCGGGAGGGGATACGCAGTATTTT; CDR3 protein: CASRLGLAGGDTQYF
D gene: -; J gene: TRBJ2-2; clone size: -; V gene: TRBV5-6; CDR3 DNA: TGTGCCAGCAGCTTGCCAGGGGATCGTACCGCCCTATCAGACACCGGGGAGCTGTTTTTT; CDR3 protein: CASSLPGDRTALSDTGELFF
D gene: TRBD1; J gene: TRBJ2-7; clone size: few; V gene: TRBV12-3/TRBV12-4; CDR3 DNA: TGTGCCAGCAGTGCAGGGGGTCGGGGCTCCTACGAGCAGTACTTC; CDR3 protein: CASSAGGRGSYEQYF
D gene: -; J gene: TRBJ2-7; clone size: -; V gene: TRBV4-3; CDR3 DNA: TGCGCCAGCAGCCAAGATTTGATCCCGGGAGCGAGCTACGAGCAGTACTTC; CDR3 protein: CASSQDLIPGASYEQYF
D gene: -; J gene: TRBJ1-1; clone size: few; V gene: TRBV30; CDR3 DNA: TGTGCCTGGAGTGTTTTGGTGAACACTGAAGCTTTCTTT; CDR3 protein: CAWSVLVNTEAFF
D gene: -; J gene: TRBJ2-3; clone size: -; V gene: TRBV7-3; CDR3 DNA: TGTGCCAGCTTCGAGGGGGGGGTCCGCCTCTACACAGATACGCAGTATTTT; CDR3 protein: CASFEGGVRLYTDTQYF
D gene: TRBD1; J gene: TRBJ1-2; clone size: -; V gene: TRBV10-3; CDR3 DNA: TGTGACATCACCAGGGGGAACTATGGCTACACCTTC; CDR3 protein: CDITRGNYGYTF
D gene: -; J gene: TRBJ2-5; clone size: few; V gene: TRBV4-1; CDR3 DNA: TGCGCCAGCAGCCATAGACCAGCAGACGGGGAGACCCAGTACTTC; CDR3 protein: CASSHRPADGETQYF
D gene: -; J gene: TRBJ2-3; clone size: few; V gene: TRBV7-6; CDR3 DNA: TGTGCCAGCACATGGAGGGCAGGACCTACTAGCACAGATACGCAGTATTTT; CDR3 protein: CASTWRAGPTSTDTQYF
D gene: TRBD2; J gene: TRBJ2-1; clone size: -; V gene: TRBV18; CDR3 DNA: TGTGCCAGCTCACCAGGGGGGGGCCCCGGGACTAGCGGATTCAATGAGCAGTTCTTC; CDR3 protein: CASSPGGGPGTSGFNEQFF
D gene: TRBD2; J gene: TRBJ2-3; clone size: few; V gene: TRBV12-3/TRBV12-4; CDR3 DNA: TGTGCCAGCAGTCCGAGCGGGGGGGCAACAGATACGCAGTATTTT; CDR3 protein: CASSPSGGATDTQYF
D gene: -; J gene: TRBJ2-5; clone size: -; V gene: TRBV12-3/TRBV12-4; CDR3 DNA: TGTGCCAGCAGTTTATTTAGGGTTGGATCCAACCAAGAGACCCAGTACTTC; CDR3 protein: CASSLFRVGSNQETQYF